A selection of T cell receptor beta chains follows, all from one sample in a study of blood T cell repertoires in COVID-19. Measured with immunoSEQ multiplex PCR; TCRdb has only the in-frame clones, and not every one. The sample carries under 150,000 clones, around nine tenths recorded once. Sequenced: PBMCs or T cells enriched from blood (not recorded which). The receptor source for this set is a woman in her forties or fifties who had recovered from COVID-19. Each CDR3 is given without its conserved first and last residue. Fields, in order: V gene, CDR3 protein.

v_call: TRBV4-2
cdr3_aa: ASSQGPTGGTNYGYT

v_call: TRBV28
cdr3_aa: ASHIGGLRNTEAF

v_call: TRBV10-1
cdr3_aa: ASSDTLHEQY

v_call: TRBV7-9
cdr3_aa: ASSLDLGGYQPQH

v_call: TRBV25-1
cdr3_aa: ASSLPGTGSNEQF

v_call: TRBV18
cdr3_aa: ASSPLEPGANQPQH

v_call: TRBV14
cdr3_aa: ASSQPDRGLTDTQY

v_call: TRBV6-6
cdr3_aa: ASSTLASGQAYEQY

v_call: TRBV12-3/TRBV12-4
cdr3_aa: ASSRGYTEAF

v_call: TRBV24-1
cdr3_aa: ATSDFGDTQY

v_call: TRBV10-3
cdr3_aa: AAGTRNAEAF

v_call: TRBV11-1
cdr3_aa: ASSLDRVGHEQY

v_call: TRBV6-5
cdr3_aa: ASSYGDRDYEQY

v_call: TRBV3-1/TRBV3-2
cdr3_aa: ASSLLASGGAGTQY

v_call: TRBV7-3
cdr3_aa: ASSLSRTGEGTDTQY

v_call: TRBV19
cdr3_aa: ASSTRQGFSSRYGYT

v_call: TRBV5-1
cdr3_aa: ASRDAGTGHTGELF

v_call: TRBV2
cdr3_aa: ASSETRASGNEQF